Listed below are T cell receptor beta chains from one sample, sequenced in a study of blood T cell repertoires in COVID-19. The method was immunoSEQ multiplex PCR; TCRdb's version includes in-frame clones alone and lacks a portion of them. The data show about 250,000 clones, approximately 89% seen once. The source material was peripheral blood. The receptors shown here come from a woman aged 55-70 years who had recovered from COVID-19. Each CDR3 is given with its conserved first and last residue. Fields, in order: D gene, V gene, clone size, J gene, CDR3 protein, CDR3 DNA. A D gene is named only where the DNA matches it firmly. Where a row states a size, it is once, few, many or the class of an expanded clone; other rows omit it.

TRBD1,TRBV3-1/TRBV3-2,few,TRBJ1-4,CASSQVTGGNEKLFF,TGTGCCAGCAGCCAAGTGACAGGGGGCAATGAAAAACTGTTTTTT
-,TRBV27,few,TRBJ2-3,CASSLAGPGGTDTQYF,TGTGCCAGCAGTTTAGCAGGGCCGGGTGGCACAGATACGCAGTATTTT
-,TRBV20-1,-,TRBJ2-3,CSAAGADTQYF,TGCAGTGCGGCAGGGGCAGATACGCAGTATTTT
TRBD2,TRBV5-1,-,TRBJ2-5,CASSLAGKRGKQETQYF,TGCGCCAGCAGCTTGGCCGGGAAGCGGGGGAAGCAAGAGACCCAGTACTTC
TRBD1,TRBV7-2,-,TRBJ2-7,CASSLGVWGQGAGEQYF,TGTGCCAGCAGCTTAGGTGTGTGGGGACAGGGGGCAGGCGAGCAGTACTTC
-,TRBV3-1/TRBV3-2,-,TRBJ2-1,CASSQGYGDEQFF,TGTGCCAGCAGCCAAGGGTACGGGGATGAGCAGTTCTTC
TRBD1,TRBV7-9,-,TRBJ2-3,CASSPAGGDTQYF,TGTGCCAGCAGCCCCGCAGGGGGAGATACGCAGTATTTT
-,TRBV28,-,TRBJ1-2,CASSEVEHTNYGYTF,TGTGCCAGCAGTGAGGTGGAGCACACAAACTATGGCTACACCTTC
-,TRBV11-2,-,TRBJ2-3,CASSLDLDTQYF,TGTGCCAGCAGCTTAGATCTAGATACGCAGTATTTT
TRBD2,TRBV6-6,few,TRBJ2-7,CASSFSGARYF,TGTGCCAGCAGCTTTAGCGGGGCCCGCTACTTC
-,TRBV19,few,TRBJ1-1,CASRKTGTNTEAFF,TGTGCCAGTAGGAAAACAGGGACCAACACTGAAGCTTTCTTT
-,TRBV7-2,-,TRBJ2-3,CASSLSIARSTDTQYF,TGTGCCAGCAGCTTATCGATCGCTAGAAGCACAGATACGCAGTATTTT
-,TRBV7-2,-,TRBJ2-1,CASRYTGGLYNEQFF,TGTGCCAGCAGGTATACAGGAGGGTTATACAATGAGCAGTTCTTC
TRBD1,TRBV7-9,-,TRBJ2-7,CASTIPGQGPYEQYF,TGTGCCAGCACCATACCGGGACAGGGGCCCTACGAGCAGTACTTC
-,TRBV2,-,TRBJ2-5,CASRENRDSETQYF,TGTGCCAGCAGGGAAAACAGGGATTCAGAGACCCAGTACTTC
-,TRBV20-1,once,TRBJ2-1,CSASEEAHEQFF,TGCAGTGCTAGTGAAGAGGCCCATGAGCAGTTCTTC
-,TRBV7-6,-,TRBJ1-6,CASSRESGLLVHF,TGTGCCAGCAGCCGCGAATCGGGACTTCTTGTTCACTTT
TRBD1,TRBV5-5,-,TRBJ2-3,CASSGRGTGGTDTQYF,TGTGCCAGCAGCGGCCGGGGGACAGGGGGGACAGATACGCAGTATTTT
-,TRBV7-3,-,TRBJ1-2,CASSLTPTGFYGYTF,TGTGCCAGCAGCTTAACCCCTACAGGGTTCTATGGCTACACCTTC
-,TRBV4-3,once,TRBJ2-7,CASSQAYRDYEQYF,TGCGCCAGCAGCCAAGCCTACAGAGACTACGAGCAGTACTTC
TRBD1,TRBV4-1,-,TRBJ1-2,CASSPILGTDYGYTF,TGCGCCAGCAGCCCTATACTTGGGACAGACTATGGCTACACCTTC
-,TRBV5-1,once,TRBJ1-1,CASSSQGSEAFF,TGCGCCAGCAGCTCCCAGGGGTCTGAAGCTTTCTTT
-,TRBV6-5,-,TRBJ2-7,CARRQAEQYF,TGTGCCAGAAGACAGGCCGAGCAGTACTTC
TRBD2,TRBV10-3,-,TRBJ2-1,CAISEPYLAGGSNEQFF,TGTGCCATCAGTGAACCTTATCTAGCGGGGGGTTCCAATGAGCAGTTCTTC
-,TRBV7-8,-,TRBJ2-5,CASSLVRETQYF,TGTGCCAGCAGCCTCGTGCGGGAGACCCAGTACTTC
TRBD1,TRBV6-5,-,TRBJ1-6,CASRTTGVVSSPLHF,TGTGCCAGCAGGACGACAGGGGTTGTGAGTTCACCCCTCCACTTT
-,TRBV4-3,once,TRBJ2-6,CASSQGWRGGVGANVLTF,TGCGCCAGCAGCCAAGGTTGGAGGGGAGGAGTTGGGGCCAACGTCCTGACTTTC
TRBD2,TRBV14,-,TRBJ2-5,CASSLLAGEETQYF,TGTGCCAGCAGCCTACTAGCGGGGGAAGAGACCCAGTACTTC
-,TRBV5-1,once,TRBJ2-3,CASSLTVFHTQYF,TGCGCCAGCAGCCTAACGGTGTTCCATACGCAGTATTTT
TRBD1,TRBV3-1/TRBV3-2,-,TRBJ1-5,CASSQDSGTGYRQPQHF,TGTGCCAGCAGCCAAGATTCCGGGACAGGGTATCGTCAGCCCCAGCATTTT
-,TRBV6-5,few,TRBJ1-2,CASSYAGSGYTF,TGTGCCAGCAGTTACGCAGGGTCCGGCTACACCTTC
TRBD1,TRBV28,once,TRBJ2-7,CASSAGDSDYEQYF,TGTGCCAGCAGTGCCGGGGACAGCGACTACGAGCAGTACTTC
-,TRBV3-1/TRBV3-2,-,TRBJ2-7,CASSQDPRELYEQYF,TGTGCCAGCAGCCAAGATCCCAGGGAACTCTACGAGCAGTACTTC
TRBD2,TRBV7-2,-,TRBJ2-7,CASSFRSGDSYEQYF,TGTGCCAGCAGCTTTAGGAGCGGGGACTCCTACGAGCAGTACTTC
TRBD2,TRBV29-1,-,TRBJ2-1,CSVEGISGVSYNEQFF,TGCAGCGTTGAGGGGATTAGCGGGGTGTCCTACAATGAGCAGTTCTTC
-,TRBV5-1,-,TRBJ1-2,CASSYRVGDGYTF,TGCGCCAGCAGCTACAGGGTTGGAGATGGCTACACCTTC
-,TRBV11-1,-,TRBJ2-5,CASSFPSGVFQETQYF,TGTGCCAGCAGCTTCCCGTCAGGCGTATTCCAAGAGACCCAGTACTTC
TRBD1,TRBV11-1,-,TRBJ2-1,CASSLSGQGNNEQFF,TGTGCCAGCAGCTTGTCGGGACAGGGTAACAATGAGCAGTTCTTC
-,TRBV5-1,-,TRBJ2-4,CASSKGTGLDIQYF,TGCGCCAGCAGCAAAGGAACCGGACTGGACATTCAGTACTTC
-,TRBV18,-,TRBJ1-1,CASSPSKGERTEAFF,TGTGCCAGCTCACCATCCAAGGGGGAGCGCACTGAAGCTTTCTTT
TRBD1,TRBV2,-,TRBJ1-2,CASSRQGSYYGYTF,TGTGCCAGCAGTCGACAGGGAAGCTACTATGGCTACACCTTC
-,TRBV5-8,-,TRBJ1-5,CASSTGVSNQPQHF,TGTGCCAGCAGCACGGGGGTTAGCAATCAGCCCCAGCATTTT
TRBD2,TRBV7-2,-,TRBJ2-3,CASSSPSGGGTDTQYF,TGTGCCAGCAGCTCTCCTAGCGGGGGCGGTACAGATACGCAGTATTTT
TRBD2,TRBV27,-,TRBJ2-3,CASSPLGGSTDTQYF,TGTGCCAGCAGCCCCCTGGGGGGGAGCACAGATACGCAGTATTTT
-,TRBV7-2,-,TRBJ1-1,CASSFLQSPSQAFF,TGTGCCAGCAGCTTCCTACAGAGCCCATCCCAAGCTTTCTTT
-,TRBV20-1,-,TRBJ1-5,CSASNTGTQHF,TGCAGTGCTAGCAATACGGGGACCCAGCATTTT
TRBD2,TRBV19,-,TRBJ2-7,CASSKGLAGVYEQYF,TGTGCCAGTAGTAAGGGACTAGCGGGGGTTTACGAGCAGTACTTC
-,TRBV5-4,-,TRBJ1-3,CASSLAGGAGNTIYF,TGTGCCAGCAGCTTGGCCGGAGGGGCTGGAAACACCATATATTTT